The 11 T cell receptor beta chains presented below share a single source sample, sequenced in a study of blood T cell repertoires in COVID-19. Clones were read by immunoSEQ multiplex PCR, and TCRdb kept only the in-frame ones, dropping some. The table lists some 64,000 clones, approximately 79% of them singletons. The sample taken for sequencing was peripheral blood. These receptors originate from a woman of 80 years or more with active or convalescent COVID-19.

The chain employs TRBV9 and TRBJ1-6; TRBD1 matches 7 bases. After removal of 0 bases from V and 5 bases from J, the junction contained 2 bases not matched to a gene. Germline CDR1 and CDR2: SGDLS and YYNGEE. This CDR3 has 15 amino acids. CDR3 bases: TGTGCCAGCAGCGTAGGGGACAGAAATAATTCACCCCTCCACTTT. This sequence encodes CASSVGDRNNSPLHF.

The genes are TRBV6-4 and TRBJ1-6, with 9 bases that match TRBD1. The germline V gene has CDR1 MRHNA and CDR2 SNTAGT. The CDR3 extends over 14 amino acids. Trimming took 6 bases from V and 9 from J; bases not matched to a gene: 6. CDR3 coding DNA: TGTGCCAGCAGCCTACAGGGGGCAGGTTCACCCCTCCACTTT. Its protein product is CASSLQGAGSPLHF.

This clone was recorded once. This CDR3 is CASSQGGTGGYEQYF. The CDR3 coding sequence is TGTGCCAGCAGCCAAGGCGGGACAGGGGGCTACGAGCAGTACTTC. The chain carries TRBV3-1 (or the pseudogene TRBV3-2) and TRBJ2-7; 11 nucleotides agree with TRBD1. V lost 1 base to trimming and J lost 3 bases; unmatched junction nucleotides: 2. Per germline, CDR1 LGHDT and CDR2 YNNKEL (reference sequence). The CDR3 contains 15 residues.

The CDR3 loop reads CSVGTGGADTQYF. The CDR3 DNA is TGCAGCGTGGGGACAGGGGGAGCGGATACGCAGTATTTT. The rearrangement joins TRBV29-1 to TRBJ2-3, with 11 bases aligning to TRBD1. V lost 6 bases, J lost 6 bases, and 5 bases stayed unmatched. The CDR3 totals 13 residues. Germline loops: CDR1 SQVTM, CDR2 ANQGSEA.

The rearrangement links TRBV18 to TRBJ2-7; 9 bases are shared with TRBD1. The junction had 11 bases not matched to a gene; V was cut back by 6 bases and J by 5 bases. The CDR3 covers 15 residues. Germline loops: CDR1 KGHSH, CDR2 LQKENI. Here the CDR3 DNA reads TGTGCCAGCTCCCCTGGGACAGGGTTGATCCACGAGCAGTACTTC. Its protein product is CASSPGTGLIHEQYF.

The chain carries TRBV11-2 and TRBJ1-5, with D unresolved. V was pared by 1 base and J by 7 bases, with 8 bases between. In germline, CDR1 is SGHAT, CDR2 FQNNGV. This CDR3 has 13 amino acids. The CDR3 is CASSLGTGQPQHF. Here the CDR3 DNA reads TGTGCCAGCAGCTTAGGGACGGGGCAGCCCCAGCATTTT. The full variable domain, with the rest looked up from reference TRBV11-2 and TRBJ1-5, is EAGVAQSPRYKIIEKRQSVAFWCNPISGHATLYWYQQILGQGPKLLIQFQNNGVVDDSQLPKDRFSAERLKGVDSTLKIQPAKLEDSAVYLCASSLGTGQPQHFGDGTRLSIL.

The chain carries TRBV7-8 and TRBJ1-1; perhaps TRBD1 as D (6 bases). The germline CDR1 and CDR2 sequences are SGHVS and FQNEAQ. V shed 2 bases and J shed 0 bases, with 31 bases lying between them. The CDR3 is made up of 22 amino acids. The CDR3 DNA reads as TGTGCCAGCAGCTTATATCGGGGGGGCGGCCAGCCCAGAGGTCTTTTGAACACTGAAGCTTTCTTT. Protein sequence: CASSLYRGGGQPRGLLNTEAFF. The variable domain in full, completed from reference TRBV7-8 and TRBJ1-1, reads GAGVSQSPRYKVAKRGQDVALRCDPISGHVSLFWYQQALGQGPEFLTYFQNEAQLDKSGLPSDRFFAERPEGSVSTLKIQRTQQEDSAVYLCASSLYRGGGQPRGLLNTEAFFGQGTRLTVV.

The rearrangement uses TRBV13 and TRBJ1-4, with no clear D. CDR1 and CDR2 (germline): PRHDT, FYEKMQ (reference sequence). V dropped 5 bases and J dropped 2 bases, with 12 bases sitting between them. The CDR3 length is 15 residues. Here the CDR3 DNA reads TGTGCCAGCAGCACCTGGGCTCCGACTAATGAAAAACTGTTTTTT. Encoded protein: CASSTWAPTNEKLFF.

This sequence joins TRBV6-1 and TRBJ1-1; 7 bases agree with TRBD1. Losses at the gene ends were 5 bases for V and 1 base for J; bases not matched to a gene: 4. CDR1 is MNHNS, CDR2 SASEGT, per germline. The CDR3 has 14 residues. The CDR3 nucleotides are TGTGCCAGCAGTAACAGGGGAGGGAACACTGAAGCTTTCTTT. Its translation: CASSNRGGNTEAFF.

V usage is TRBV5-6 and J usage is TRBJ2-7; TRBD1 is a possible D gene (6 bases). CDR3 length: 15 residues. The germline gives CDR1 SGHDT, CDR2 YYEEEE. V was clipped by 0 bases and J by 0 bases, with 10 bases between them. For the CDR3, the DNA is TGTGCCAGCAGCTTGGAATCAGGGGCCTCCTACGAGCAGTACTTC. Translating gives CASSLESGASYEQYF.

The gene calls are TRBV5-1 and TRBJ2-3; D is unclear. The CDR3 contains 12 residues. The germline V gene has CDR1 SGHRS and CDR2 YFSETQ. V was clipped by 4 bases and J by 2 bases, with 5 bases between them. The CDR3 loop is CASSLLTDTQYF. Here the CDR3 DNA reads TGCGCCAGCAGCCTCCTCACAGATACGCAGTATTTT. The full variable domain, rest sourced from reference TRBV5-1 and TRBJ2-3, is KAGVTQTPRYLIKTRGQQVTLSCSPISGHRSVSWYQQTPGQGLQFLFEYFSETQRNKGNFPGRFSGRQFSNSRSEMNVSTLELGDSALYLCASSLLTDTQYFGPGTRLTVL.